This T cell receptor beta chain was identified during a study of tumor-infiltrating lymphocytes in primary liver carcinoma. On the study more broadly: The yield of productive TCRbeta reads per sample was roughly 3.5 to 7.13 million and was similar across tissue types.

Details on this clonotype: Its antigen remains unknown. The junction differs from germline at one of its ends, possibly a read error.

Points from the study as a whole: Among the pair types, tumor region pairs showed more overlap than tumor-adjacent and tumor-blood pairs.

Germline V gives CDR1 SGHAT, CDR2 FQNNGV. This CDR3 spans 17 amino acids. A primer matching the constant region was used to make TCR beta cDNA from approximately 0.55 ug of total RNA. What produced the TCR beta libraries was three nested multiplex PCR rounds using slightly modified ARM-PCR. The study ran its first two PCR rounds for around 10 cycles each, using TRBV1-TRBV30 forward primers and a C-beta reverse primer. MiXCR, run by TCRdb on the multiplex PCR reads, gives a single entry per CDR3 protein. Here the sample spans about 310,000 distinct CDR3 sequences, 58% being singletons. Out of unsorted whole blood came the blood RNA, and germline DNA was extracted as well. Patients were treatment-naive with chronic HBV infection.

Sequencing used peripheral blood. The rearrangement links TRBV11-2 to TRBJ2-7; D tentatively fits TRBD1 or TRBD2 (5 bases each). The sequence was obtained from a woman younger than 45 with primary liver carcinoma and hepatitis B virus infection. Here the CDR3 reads CASSLAPPGTVTYEQYF. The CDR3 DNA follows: TGTGCCAGCAGCTTGGCGCCCCCCGGGACGGTAACCTACGAACAGTACTTC.